This T cell receptor beta chain was captured in a study of beta chain features in type 1 diabetes (dated by TCRdb to the late 2010s). For the wider study: Patients and healthy donors did not differ in mean age, gender distribution, total cell number or subset yield. A total of under 140,000,000 sorted cells were examined across all samples, and the number of cells per subset was strongly correlated with RNA yield. The study compared the TCRB repertoires of sorted circulating CD4+ T cell subsets in recently diagnosed type 1 diabetes patients with those in matched healthy donors. Regulatory and stem cell-like memory subsets were isolated from only 8 patients and roughly 8 healthy donors, whereas naive and central memory subsets came from all 28 donors.

A single peripheral blood draw of approximately 100 mL on average was collected from each donor into heparinised tubes. A BD FACSAria II was used to sort naive, central memory, regulatory and stem cell-like memory CD4+ T cells with a panel that included CD45RO, CCR7, CD25, CD127, CD95 and CD27. A purity above 98% was achieved for all sorted populations. PBMCs were isolated right away by Lymphoprep density gradient centrifugation and were stained directly, without culture. So that batch effects would be minimized, each experiment stained and sorted samples in pairs, pairing one healthy donor with one patient. This clone turned up a few times. It has no known antigen specificity. No base-level quality is on record; no much larger clone is a single base apart. Summary of the overall study and its limitations: PCR might favor shorter templates, but patient and control samples were amplified and corrected together, so any skew would affect both groups equally. Because small numbers of individuals were included in the HLA sub-analyses, any influence of HLA type on TCRB rearrangement was left unresolved. In all four CD4+ subsets, TCRB CDR3 length was moderately but significantly shorter in type 1 diabetes patients. Patients with type 1 diabetes made fewer insertions and deleted more nucleotides at VDJ recombination sites, implying thymic rearrangement abnormalities. Because cDNA rather than genomic DNA was sequenced, highly expressing activated cells could have been over-represented, although no difference in activation and CD3 levels was found between groups. Naive, central memory and regulatory TCRB repertoires appeared more similar among patients than among healthy donors.

The entire isolated RNA was reverse transcribed using the High Capacity cDNA Reverse Transcription Kit, and thus expressed TCRB transcripts were sequenced. Deep immunoSEQ sequencing was applied to naive, central memory and regulatory T cell samples, giving an average of about 3.57 million total reads per sample. After sorted cells were lysed in RLT buffer, RNA was extracted with DNase-treated RNeasy Micro or Mini kits, with the choice depending on cell number. Each cell subset was processed separately to prevent cross-contamination, with patient and healthy donor samples processed together. The immunoSEQ multiplex PCR was used to amplify TCRB sequences from cDNA, yielding 87-bp fragments that span the CDR3 region. Sequencing of the amplicons was done on the Illumina HiSeq platform. The study's processing was this. PCR bias was computationally corrected using synthetic template baselines, reads within Hamming distance 2 were collapsed, and singletons that could not be merged were discarded. Reads were aligned to IMGT to assign V, D and J genes, CDR3 length, and insertions or deletions at six rearrangement sites. Within each subset, clonotype counts were normalized to sorted cell number, after which true diversity and Gini coefficients were computed with the tcR R package. The overlap coefficient, calculated on TCRB nucleotide sequences, was used to quantify repertoire sharing. This is the immuneACCESS table as TCRdb keeps it, with only in-frame sequences that have V and J called. A part of the clones is gone; compared with another copy, unresolved V genes explain less than half, and the rest is unexplained. For V, J and clone size, that table is used; D and trimming come from the DNA. Present in this sample are 95,000 to 110,000 clones, under 30% of which were seen just once. The top ten clonotypes cover 0.53% of the sample.

This sequence originates from a woman under 30 with type 1 diabetes. The sequencing input was central memory CD4+ T cells from blood.

CDR3 sequence: CAWSVRQGGETPYGYTF. The bases are TGTGCCTGGAGTGTACGACAGGGGGGCGAAACTCCGTATGGCTACACCTTC. The V and J segments used are TRBV30 and TRBJ1-2; TRBD1 agrees with 9 junctional bases. V is cut back by 0 bases and J by 5 bases, with 13 bases in the junction unmatched. From the cysteine through the phenylalanine, the CDR3 covers 17 amino acids. Only the CDR3 part of the read is kept: 51 bases, read in frame from the first base. The germline V gene (reference sequence) gives CDR1 as GTSNPN and CDR2 as SVGIG.